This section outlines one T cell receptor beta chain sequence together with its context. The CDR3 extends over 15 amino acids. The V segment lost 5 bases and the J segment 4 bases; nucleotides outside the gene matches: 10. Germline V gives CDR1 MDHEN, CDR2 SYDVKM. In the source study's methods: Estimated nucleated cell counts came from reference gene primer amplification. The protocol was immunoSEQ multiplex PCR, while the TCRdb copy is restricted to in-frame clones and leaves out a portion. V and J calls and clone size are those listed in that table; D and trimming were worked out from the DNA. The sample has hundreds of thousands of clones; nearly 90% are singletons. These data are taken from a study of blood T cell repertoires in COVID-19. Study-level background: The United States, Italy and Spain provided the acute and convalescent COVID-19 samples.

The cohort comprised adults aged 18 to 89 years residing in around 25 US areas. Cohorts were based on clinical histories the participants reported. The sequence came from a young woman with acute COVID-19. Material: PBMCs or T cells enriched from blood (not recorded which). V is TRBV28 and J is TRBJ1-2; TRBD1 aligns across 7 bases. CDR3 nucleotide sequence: TGTGCCAGCAGTGACGGGGGACAGCAATCCTATGGCTACACCTTC. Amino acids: CASSDGGQQSYGYTF.